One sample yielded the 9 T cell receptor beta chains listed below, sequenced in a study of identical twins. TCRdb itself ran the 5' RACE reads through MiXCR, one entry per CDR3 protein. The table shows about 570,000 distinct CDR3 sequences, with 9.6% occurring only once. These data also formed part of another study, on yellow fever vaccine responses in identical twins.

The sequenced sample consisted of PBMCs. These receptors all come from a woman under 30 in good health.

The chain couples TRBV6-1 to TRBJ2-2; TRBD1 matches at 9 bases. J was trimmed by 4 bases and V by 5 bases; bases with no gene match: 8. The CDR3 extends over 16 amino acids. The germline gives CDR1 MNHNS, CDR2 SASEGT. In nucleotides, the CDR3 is TGTGCCAGCAGTCGGACCGGGACAGGGTTCACCGGGGAGCTGTTTTTT. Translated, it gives CASSRTGTGFTGELFF.

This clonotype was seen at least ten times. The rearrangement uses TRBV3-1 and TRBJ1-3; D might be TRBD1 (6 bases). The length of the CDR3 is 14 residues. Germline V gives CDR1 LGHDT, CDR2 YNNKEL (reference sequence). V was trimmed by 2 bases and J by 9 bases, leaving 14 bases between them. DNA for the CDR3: TGTGCCAGCAGCCAAAAAACGGACAGACCCACCATATATTTT. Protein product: CASSQKTDRPTIYF.

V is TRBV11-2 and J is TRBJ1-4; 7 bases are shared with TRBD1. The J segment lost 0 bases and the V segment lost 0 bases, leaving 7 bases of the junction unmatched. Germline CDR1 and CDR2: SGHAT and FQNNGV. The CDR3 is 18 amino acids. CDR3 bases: TGTGCCAGCAGCTTAGACAAAGGGGGCTCGCCAACTAATGAAAAACTGTTTTTT. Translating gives CASSLDKGGSPTNEKLFF.

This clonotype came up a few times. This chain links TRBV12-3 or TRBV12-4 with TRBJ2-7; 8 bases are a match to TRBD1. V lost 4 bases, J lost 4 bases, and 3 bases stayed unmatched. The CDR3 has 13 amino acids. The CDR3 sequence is CASSYRGKYEQYF. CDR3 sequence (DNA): TGTGCCAGCAGTTACAGGGGGAAATACGAGCAGTACTTC.

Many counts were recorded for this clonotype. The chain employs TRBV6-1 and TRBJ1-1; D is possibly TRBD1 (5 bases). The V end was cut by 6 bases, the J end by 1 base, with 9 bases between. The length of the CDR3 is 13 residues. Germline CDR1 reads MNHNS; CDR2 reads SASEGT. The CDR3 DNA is TGTGCCAGCAGATGGGACGGGAACACTGAAGCTTTCTTT. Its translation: CASRWDGNTEAFF.

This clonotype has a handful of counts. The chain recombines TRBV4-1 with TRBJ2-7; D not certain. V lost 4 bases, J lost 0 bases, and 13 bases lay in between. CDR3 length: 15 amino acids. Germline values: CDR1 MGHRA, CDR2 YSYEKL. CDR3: CASSRPGPDSYEQYF. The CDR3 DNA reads TGCGCCAGCAGCCGACCGGGTCCCGACTCCTACGAGCAGTACTTC.

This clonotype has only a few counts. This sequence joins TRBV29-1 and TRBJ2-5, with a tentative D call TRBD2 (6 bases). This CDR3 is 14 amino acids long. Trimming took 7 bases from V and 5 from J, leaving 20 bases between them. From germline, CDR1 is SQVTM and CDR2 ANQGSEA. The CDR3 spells CSGRLGSIVETQYF. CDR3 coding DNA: TGCAGCGGGAGACTAGGATCTATAGTCGAGACCCAGTACTTC.

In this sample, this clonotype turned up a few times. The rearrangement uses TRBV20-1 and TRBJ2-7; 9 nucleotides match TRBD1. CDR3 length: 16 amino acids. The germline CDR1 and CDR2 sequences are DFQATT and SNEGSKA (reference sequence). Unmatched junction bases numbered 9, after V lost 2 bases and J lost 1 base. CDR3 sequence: CSARKGGTGRSYEQYF. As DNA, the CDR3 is TGCAGTGCTAGAAAGGGCGGGACAGGGAGGTCCTACGAGCAGTACTTC.

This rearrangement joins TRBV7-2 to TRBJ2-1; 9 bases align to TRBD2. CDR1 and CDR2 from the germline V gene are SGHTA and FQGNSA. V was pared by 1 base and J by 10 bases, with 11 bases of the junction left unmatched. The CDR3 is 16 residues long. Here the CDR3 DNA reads TGTGCCAGCAGCTTAGGAGTTAGCGGGAGTTATCGGGAGCAGTTCTTC. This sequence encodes CASSLGVSGSYREQFF.